This TCR beta chain derives from a study of preoperative IRX-2 immunotherapy in early breast cancer (dated by TCRdb to the late 2010s). On this clone itself: Its binding antigen is unknown. One base away there is no much larger clone; base qualities are not given.

The library was built by means of the immunoSEQ multiplex PCR assay. The table was pulled from immuneACCESS by TCRdb, which kept in-frame rearrangements only. Such tables lose some clones; where checked, under half of the loss comes from unresolved V genes, and the rest has no known cause. This sample has about 7,700 clones in its table, and around 80% of those were observed once. The ten largest make up over 15% of the sample. The CDR3 sequence holds 17 residues, the cysteine and phenylalanine included. Solely the CDR3 DNA is kept, with 51 bases framed from the first base. For this chain, trimming is 7 bases at the V end and 2 bases at the J end, and the number of junction bases without a gene match is 10. The germline V gene (reference sequence) sets CDR1 to LNHDA and CDR2 to SQIVND. In the paper's terms, the treatment or condition label means: preoperative locoregional IRX-2 cytokine immunotherapy. The samples were obtained from a phase Ib study in which preoperative, locoregional IRX-2 cytokine immunotherapy intended to prime immune responses was tested. Donors were patients with early-stage breast cancer who received IRX-2 before surgery.

The TCR originated in a human donor with breast cancer. The sample in question was tumor tissue, obtained after IRX-2 immunotherapy. The sequence is built from TRBV19 and TRBJ2-6; 8 bases in the middle match TRBD1. The nucleotide sequence is TGTGCCAGTACCCGACAGGGGATAGAACCTGGGGCCAACGTCCTGACTTTC. It translates as CASTRQGIEPGANVLTF.